Listed below are T cell receptor beta chains from one sample, sequenced in a study of T cells in Graves' hyperthyroidism and ophthalmopathy. TCRdb analysed the multiplex PCR reads with MiXCR anew, one entry per CDR3 protein. This table has about 420,000 distinct CDR3 sequences, 12% to 15% appearing once. Source material: blood. Source of these receptors: a woman aged 18 to 35 with Graves' hyperthyroidism. The CDR3 runs from the conserved cysteine through the conserved F or W. The D gene is left open where the match is weak. Expanded clones get a size class; other rows say once, few or many, or leave the size out.

len,d_gene,j_gene,abundance,v_gene,CDR3aa,CDR3nt
14,-,TRBJ1-2,many,TRBV5-6,CASSGAGLNYGYTF,TGTGCCAGCAGCGGAGCCGGCCTTAACTATGGCTACACCTTC
14,TRBD1,TRBJ2-7,few,TRBV13,CATKNPDRVPEQYF,TGTGCCACCAAAAACCCCGACAGGGTCCCCGAGCAGTACTTC
14,-,TRBJ2-5,-,TRBV7-9,CASSLAQSWGTQYF,TGTGCCAGCAGCTTAGCGCAGAGTTGGGGGACCCAGTACTTC
14,TRBD1,TRBJ2-7,many,TRBV28,CASSPPGQGEEQYF,TGTGCCAGCAGCCCACCGGGACAGGGGGAGGAGCAGTACTTC
12,-,TRBJ2-1,many,TRBV7-2,CASSHLGNEQFF,TGTGCCAGCAGCCATCTTGGGAATGAGCAGTTCTTC
13,-,TRBJ1-2,-,TRBV28,CASIHGSYYGYTF,TGTGCCAGCATCCACGGCAGCTACTATGGCTACACCTTC
14,-,TRBJ2-3,many,TRBV6-6,CASSYYGRPDTQYF,TGTGCCAGCAGTTACTACGGGAGACCAGATACGCAGTATTTT
12,-,TRBJ1-2,-,TRBV6-9,CASSYNGFGYTF,TGTGCCAGCAGTTACAATGGATTCGGCTACACCTTC
14,-,TRBJ2-7,many,TRBV27,CASSLRGRTYEQYF,TGTGCCAGCAGTTTGAGGGGGAGAACCTACGAGCAGTACTTC
17,-,TRBJ1-5,many,TRBV20-1,CSASGDKGRRTNQPQHF,TGCAGTGCTAGCGGGGATAAGGGACGGCGGACGAATCAGCCCCAGCATTTT
17,TRBD1,TRBJ1-5,-,TRBV12-3/TRBV12-4,CASSLRGTGERSQPQHF,TGTGCCAGCAGTTTGCGGGGGACAGGGGAACGAAGTCAGCCCCAGCATTTT
13,-,TRBJ2-7,many,TRBV10-3,CAISENGNYEQYF,TGTGCCATCAGTGAGAACGGCAATTACGAGCAGTACTTC
13,-,TRBJ1-5,many,TRBV12-3/TRBV12-4,CASSPGLTSPQHF,TGTGCCAGCAGCCCGGGCCTCACGTCGCCCCAGCATTTT
13,-,TRBJ2-7,few,TRBV6-1,CASGNTDRYEQYF,TGTGCCAGCGGAAATACGGACAGATACGAGCAGTACTTC
15,-,TRBJ1-6,many,TRBV2,CASSPDSSYNSPLHF,TGTGCCAGCAGTCCGGACAGCTCCTATAATTCACCCCTCCACTTT
14,TRBD1,TRBJ1-5,many,TRBV2,CASREGTGGQPQHF,TGTGCCAGCAGGGAAGGGACAGGGGGTCAGCCCCAGCATTTT
16,TRBD2,TRBJ2-1,many,TRBV5-6,CASSLMAGVIYNEQFF,TGTGCCAGCAGCTTGATGGCGGGAGTGATCTACAATGAGCAGTTCTTC
13,-,TRBJ2-1,many,TRBV11-3,CASSPTAMNEQFF,TGTGCCAGCAGCCCGACCGCAATGAATGAGCAGTTCTTC
19,TRBD2,TRBJ2-5,few,TRBV19,CASSQQPGLAGGGVETQYF,TGTGCCAGTAGTCAACAGCCGGGACTAGCGGGAGGAGGGGTAGAGACCCAGTACTTC
14,TRBD2,TRBJ2-1,few,TRBV20-1,CSASGGSSYNEQFF,TGCAGTGCTAGCGGGGGGAGCTCCTACAATGAGCAGTTCTTC
13,-,TRBJ2-2,many,TRBV28,CASSFIGVGELFF,TGTGCCAGCAGTTTCATCGGTGTCGGGGAGCTGTTTTTT
15,TRBD2,TRBJ2-3,-,TRBV5-1,CASSLAGVNTDTQYF,TGCGCCAGCAGCTTAGCGGGAGTAAACACAGATACGCAGTATTTT
13,-,TRBJ2-5,many,TRBV30,CAWSGGLQETQYF,TGTGCCTGGAGTGGGGGGCTCCAAGAGACCCAGTACTTC
13,-,TRBJ2-1,few,TRBV7-3,CASSSPRYNEQFF,TGTGCCAGCAGCTCCCCTAGATACAATGAGCAGTTCTTC
16,TRBD1,TRBJ1-3,-,TRBV12-3/TRBV12-4,CASSFDRGNTGNTIYF,TGTGCCAGCAGTTTCGACAGGGGGAATACGGGAAACACCATATATTTT
16,TRBD1,TRBJ1-4,-,TRBV4-1,CASSRTPGQTNEKLFF,TGCGCCAGCAGCCGAACACCGGGACAGACTAATGAAAAACTGTTTTTT
12,-,TRBJ1-2,many,TRBV20-1,CSATGEVGGYTF,TGCAGTGCTACCGGGGAAGTGGGCGGCTACACCTTC
17,TRBD2,TRBJ2-7,many,TRBV7-2,CASSLDSTSGRMTEQYF,TGTGCCAGCAGCTTGGACTCGACTAGCGGGAGAATGACCGAGCAGTACTTC
16,TRBD1,TRBJ2-1,many,TRBV11-1,CASSPRTGSSYNEQFF,TGTGCCAGCAGCCCACGGACAGGCTCCTCCTACAATGAGCAGTTCTTC
10,-,TRBJ1-1,many,TRBV30,CAWMNTEAFF,TGTGCCTGGATGAACACTGAAGCTTTCTTT
15,TRBD2,TRBJ2-1,few,TRBV30,CAWDPGTSGNHEQFF,TGTGCCTGGGACCCCGGGACTAGCGGGAATCATGAGCAGTTCTTC
16,TRBD2,TRBJ2-7,many,TRBV6-5,CASSYSMVAGAYEQYF,TGTGCCAGCAGTTACTCGATGGTAGCGGGAGCCTACGAGCAGTACTTC
15,-,TRBJ2-1,few,TRBV20-1,CSARDFRSSYNEQFF,TGCAGTGCTAGAGATTTCCGGAGCTCCTACAATGAGCAGTTCTTC
13,-,TRBJ1-1,few,TRBV29-1,CSVQKGGVTEAFF,TGCAGCGTACAGAAGGGGGGGGTCACTGAAGCTTTCTTT
14,-,TRBJ1-2,many,TRBV6-1,CASKTGQSFYGYTF,TGTGCCAGCAAAACAGGACAGTCTTTCTATGGCTACACCTTC
14,-,TRBJ1-5,-,TRBV20-1,CSARSGGGGQPQHF,TGCAGTGCTAGGTCGGGAGGGGGAGGCCAGCCCCAGCATTTT
13,-,TRBJ1-1,-,TRBV11-2,CASSLDRTSEAFF,TGTGCCAGCAGCTTAGATCGCACCTCTGAAGCTTTCTTT
15,TRBD1,TRBJ1-5,few,TRBV13,CASSSGQGVVQPQHF,TGTGCCAGCAGTTCGGGACAGGGGGTCGTTCAGCCCCAGCATTTT
15,-,TRBJ1-6,few,TRBV11-2,CASSSRELYNSPLHF,TGTGCCAGCAGCTCTCGAGAACTCTATAATTCACCCCTCCACTTT
13,TRBD1,TRBJ1-2,few,TRBV6-1,CASSQRDRGGYTF,TGTGCCAGCAGCCAAAGGGACAGGGGAGGCTACACCTTC
13,-,TRBJ1-1,many,TRBV4-3,CASSPRINTEAFF,TGCGCCAGCAGCCCTAGGATAAACACTGAAGCTTTCTTT
18,TRBD1,TRBJ2-1,many,TRBV30,CAWSTGTGVSSSYNEQFF,TGTGCCTGGAGTACCGGGACAGGGGTTTCGAGCTCCTACAATGAGCAGTTCTTC
14,TRBD1,TRBJ2-7,-,TRBV29-1,CSVEKQGAAYEQYF,TGCAGCGTTGAAAAACAGGGGGCTGCCTACGAGCAGTACTTC
17,TRBD1,TRBJ2-7,-,TRBV4-3,CASSQVAGTGYTYEQYF,TGCGCCAGCAGCCAAGTGGCCGGGACAGGGTATACCTACGAGCAGTACTTC
17,TRBD1,TRBJ2-3,many,TRBV28,CASSPTAGTGEVDTQYF,TGTGCCAGCAGTCCGACAGCCGGGACAGGGGAAGTAGATACGCAGTATTTT